This TCR beta chain was identified in a study of metastatic and nonmetastatic thyroid tumors. CDR1 is LNHDA and CDR2 is SQIVND in the germline V gene (reference sequence). This CDR3 comprises 14 residues. V gave up 0 bases and J gave up 6 bases, with 6 bases separating them. MiXCR was used by TCRdb to re-call the PCR reads. The table includes over 30,000 clones, 15% detected once. Not a single patient had been given any form of treatment at any point before undergoing thyroid surgery. This clone appeared many times. The chain links TRBV19 to TRBJ1-6; D remains unclear. The receptor's source is a male donor with papillary thyroid cancer or a benign thyroid nodule (not recorded which). Some clones in this sample may be carry-over from other donors' samples. Specimen: blood. The CDR3 sequence is CASSIDSGNSPLHF. In DNA form, the CDR3 reads TGTGCCAGTAGTATAGATTCCGGTAATTCACCCCTCCACTTT. Using reference TRBV19 and TRBJ1-6 for the parts outside the CDR3, the full variable domain is DGGITQSPKYLFRKEGQNVTLSCEQNLNHDAMYWYRQDPGQGLRLIYYSQIVNDFQKGDIAEGYSVSREKKESFPLTVTSAQKNPTAFYLCASSIDSGNSPLHFGNGTRLTVT.